This T cell receptor beta chain was retrieved from a study of a mutant IDH1 vaccine in newly diagnosed glioma. Specified time point: week 35, safety follow-up. With topical imiquimod, each dose of the vaccine consisted of 300 ug of mutant IDH1 20-mer peptide. CDR3 size: 14 residues. The germline V gene has CDR1 SQVTM and CDR2 ANQGSEA. V trimming: 6 bases; J trimming: 6 bases; junction bases outside the gene matches: 11. With regard to this clone: Its matching antigen is unknown.

Produced via immunoSEQ multiplex PCR; TCRdb's table is partial and in-frame only. Altogether around 69,000 clones are present, 85% to 90% being singletons, with the ten largest covering more than 1.5%. This clonotype originated in a man younger than 40 with glioma. Sequences were derived from PBMCs, sampled from a glioma patient whose treatment included an IDH1 peptide vaccine. The chain recombines TRBV29-1 with TRBJ2-7; 10 nucleotides agree with TRBD1. The CDR3 sequence is CSVKGDRGPVEQYF. DNA for the CDR3: TGCAGCGTCAAGGGGGACAGGGGTCCCGTCGAGCAGTACTTC.